This T cell receptor beta chain originates from a study of shared clonotypes between healthy human individuals. Background on the study: Donors were a couple of women and a few men aged 18 to 49. Three plates each covered CD4 naive and memory; CD8 naive two, CD8 memory one. Study-wide results and limits: Sequencing depth was a factor that was expected to affect clonotype sharing among donors.

CDR1 is MNHEY and CDR2 is SMNVEV in the germline V gene (reference sequence). V trimming: 6 bases; J trimming: 0 bases; junction bases outside the gene matches: 9. The CDR3 is made up of 17 amino acids. Assay used: immunoSEQ multiplex PCR; TCRdb lists only in-frame clones, some missing. The sample yields more than 2 million clones, 93% seen once. Naive CD8 cells lacked CD45RO, underwent positive selection for CCR7 and left out terminally differentiated effector memory CD45RA+ cells. Free of recent acute infections or vaccinations, the donors were healthy HIV-negative adults. Comments on this clone: Its specificity is not known.

The specimen sequenced was naive CD8+ T cells from PBMCs. J is TRBJ2-1 and V is TRBV27; 9 bases align to TRBD2. The origin of this receptor is a man in his late teens or twenties in good health. Some clones in this sample may be carry-over from other donors' samples. The CDR3 nucleotides are TGTGCCAGCAGGCCGGGACTAGCCGCTAGCTCCTACAATGAGCAGTTCTTC. Its translation: CASRPGLAASSYNEQFF.